These 7 T cell receptor beta chains share one sample of origin, sequenced in a study of regulatory T cells in long-lasting Graves disease. To make TCR beta libraries, researchers used iRepertoire HTBI primers and Arm-PCR of CDR3 regions. TCRdb re-analysed the multiplex PCR reads in MiXCR, keeping a single row per CDR3 protein. This repertoire shows about 430,000 distinct CDR3 sequences, 14% to 15% found once; its top ten account for about 8%. Time point given: newly diagnosed GD, antithyroid drugs for less than 3 months. The TCR library was prepared using RNA isolated from PBMCs. The data were also submitted as part of a second study, on T cells in Graves' hyperthyroidism and ophthalmopathy.

The sequencing used peripheral blood mononuclear cells (PBMCs), collected at new diagnosis, from a patient treated with antithyroid drugs. The receptors here all came from a woman in her thirties or forties with Graves disease.

The CDR3 region is CASSFSRSLQEEQYF. CDR3 nucleotide sequence: TGTGCCAGCAGCTTTAGCCGGAGTCTACAGGAGGAGCAGTACTTC. The chain is built from TRBV7-2 and TRBJ2-7; tentatively, D is TRBD1 (5 bases). The germline V and J ends were trimmed by 3 bases and 7 bases, with 19 bases remaining between them. The V gene's germline CDR1 is SGHTA and CDR2 FQGNSA. The CDR3 runs 15 residues.

This clonotype has a handful of counts. The CDR3, as DNA: TGCAGCGTTGAAGATCTGGGAGAGGAGCAGTTCTTC. Translated: CSVEDLGEEQFF. The chain couples TRBV29-1 to TRBJ2-1; a possible D gene is TRBD2 (5 bases). This CDR3 has 12 residues. V was cut by 0 bases and J by 10 bases, with 10 bases left in between. Germline-derived CDR1 and CDR2 are SQVTM and ANQGSEA.

In this sample, this clonotype turned up many times. The CDR3 region has the DNA TGTGCCAGTAGTGCGTCGGTTGGGCCCCAGCATTTT. Protein product: CASSASVGPQHF. V usage is TRBV19 and J usage is TRBJ1-5, with no clear D. The CDR3 consists of 12 residues. The V end lost 5 bases, the J end lost 9 bases, and 11 bases lay between the germline ends. Germline V gives CDR1 LNHDA, CDR2 SQIVND (reference sequence).

This clonotype was recorded at least ten times. The chain uses TRBV12-3 or TRBV12-4 and TRBJ2-7; 10 bases are a match to TRBD1. The trim removed 1 base at V and 2 bases at J, leaving 2 bases unmatched. The CDR3 has 15 amino acids. CDR3 region: CASSLGGTGAYEQYF. For the CDR3, the DNA is TGTGCCAGCAGTTTAGGTGGGACAGGGGCCTACGAGCAGTACTTC.

J is TRBJ2-3 and V is TRBV20-1, with 13 bases matching TRBD2. Losses at the gene ends were 6 bases for V and 2 bases for J; bases not matched to a gene: 8. Per the germline V gene, CDR1 is DFQATT and CDR2 is SNEGSKA (reference sequence). The CDR3 has 16 residues. CDR3 nucleotides: TGCAGTGCAGTATCCGGGACTAGCGGGACCACAGATACGCAGTATTTT. As protein: CSAVSGTSGTTDTQYF.

This clonotype was observed a handful of times. The chain joins TRBV27 to TRBJ1-5, with TRBD1 identical over 12 bases. The CDR3 sequence is 15 residues long. CDR1 and CDR2 (germline): MNHEY, SMNVEV (reference sequence). V dropped 6 bases and J dropped 5; count of bases not matched to a gene: 5. CDR3 residues: CASRAGTGGHQPQHF. The CDR3 region has the DNA TGTGCCAGCAGGGCTGGGACAGGGGGCCATCAGCCCCAGCATTTT.

The chain carries TRBV20-1 and TRBJ2-5; D ambiguous. V lost 0 bases and J 1 base, leaving 6 bases between the germline ends. Germline-derived CDR1 and CDR2 are DFQATT and SNEGSKA (reference sequence). This CDR3 is built from 13 residues. CDR3 nucleotides: TGCAGTGCTAGAGAGGGCAGCCAAGAGACCCAGTACTTC. Residues: CSAREGSQETQYF.